This T cell receptor (beta chain) is drawn from a study of blood T cell repertoires in COVID-19. This clone was observed a single time. Which cohort a participant joined came from the clinical history participants gave. Cohort 3 recovered donors had two negative PCRs, clearance, or symptom resolution. Germline assignment: CDR1 LGHNA and CDR2 YSLEER. The CDR3 sequence is 22 residues long. Trimming took 0 bases from V and 7 from J; bases not matched to a gene: 30. Original data processing: The assay estimated nucleated cells by amplifying reference gene primers. Using immunoSEQ multiplex PCR, the repertoire was profiled, and TCRdb retains in-frame clones only, with some absent. From that table come the V and J calls and clone size; the DNA was used to work out D and trimming. In the table there are about 480,000 clones, around 87% of which are singletons.

The sequence came from a middle-aged woman who had recovered from COVID-19. The J gene is TRBJ2-7, the V gene TRBV4-3; 7 bases map to TRBD2. Sample: PBMCs or T cells enriched from blood (not recorded which). The CDR3 region is CASSQERRESLQYPRAGREQYF. CDR3 DNA: TGCGCCAGCAGCCAAGAACGCAGGGAGTCCCTCCAATACCCTAGAGCGGGAAGAGAGCAGTACTTC.